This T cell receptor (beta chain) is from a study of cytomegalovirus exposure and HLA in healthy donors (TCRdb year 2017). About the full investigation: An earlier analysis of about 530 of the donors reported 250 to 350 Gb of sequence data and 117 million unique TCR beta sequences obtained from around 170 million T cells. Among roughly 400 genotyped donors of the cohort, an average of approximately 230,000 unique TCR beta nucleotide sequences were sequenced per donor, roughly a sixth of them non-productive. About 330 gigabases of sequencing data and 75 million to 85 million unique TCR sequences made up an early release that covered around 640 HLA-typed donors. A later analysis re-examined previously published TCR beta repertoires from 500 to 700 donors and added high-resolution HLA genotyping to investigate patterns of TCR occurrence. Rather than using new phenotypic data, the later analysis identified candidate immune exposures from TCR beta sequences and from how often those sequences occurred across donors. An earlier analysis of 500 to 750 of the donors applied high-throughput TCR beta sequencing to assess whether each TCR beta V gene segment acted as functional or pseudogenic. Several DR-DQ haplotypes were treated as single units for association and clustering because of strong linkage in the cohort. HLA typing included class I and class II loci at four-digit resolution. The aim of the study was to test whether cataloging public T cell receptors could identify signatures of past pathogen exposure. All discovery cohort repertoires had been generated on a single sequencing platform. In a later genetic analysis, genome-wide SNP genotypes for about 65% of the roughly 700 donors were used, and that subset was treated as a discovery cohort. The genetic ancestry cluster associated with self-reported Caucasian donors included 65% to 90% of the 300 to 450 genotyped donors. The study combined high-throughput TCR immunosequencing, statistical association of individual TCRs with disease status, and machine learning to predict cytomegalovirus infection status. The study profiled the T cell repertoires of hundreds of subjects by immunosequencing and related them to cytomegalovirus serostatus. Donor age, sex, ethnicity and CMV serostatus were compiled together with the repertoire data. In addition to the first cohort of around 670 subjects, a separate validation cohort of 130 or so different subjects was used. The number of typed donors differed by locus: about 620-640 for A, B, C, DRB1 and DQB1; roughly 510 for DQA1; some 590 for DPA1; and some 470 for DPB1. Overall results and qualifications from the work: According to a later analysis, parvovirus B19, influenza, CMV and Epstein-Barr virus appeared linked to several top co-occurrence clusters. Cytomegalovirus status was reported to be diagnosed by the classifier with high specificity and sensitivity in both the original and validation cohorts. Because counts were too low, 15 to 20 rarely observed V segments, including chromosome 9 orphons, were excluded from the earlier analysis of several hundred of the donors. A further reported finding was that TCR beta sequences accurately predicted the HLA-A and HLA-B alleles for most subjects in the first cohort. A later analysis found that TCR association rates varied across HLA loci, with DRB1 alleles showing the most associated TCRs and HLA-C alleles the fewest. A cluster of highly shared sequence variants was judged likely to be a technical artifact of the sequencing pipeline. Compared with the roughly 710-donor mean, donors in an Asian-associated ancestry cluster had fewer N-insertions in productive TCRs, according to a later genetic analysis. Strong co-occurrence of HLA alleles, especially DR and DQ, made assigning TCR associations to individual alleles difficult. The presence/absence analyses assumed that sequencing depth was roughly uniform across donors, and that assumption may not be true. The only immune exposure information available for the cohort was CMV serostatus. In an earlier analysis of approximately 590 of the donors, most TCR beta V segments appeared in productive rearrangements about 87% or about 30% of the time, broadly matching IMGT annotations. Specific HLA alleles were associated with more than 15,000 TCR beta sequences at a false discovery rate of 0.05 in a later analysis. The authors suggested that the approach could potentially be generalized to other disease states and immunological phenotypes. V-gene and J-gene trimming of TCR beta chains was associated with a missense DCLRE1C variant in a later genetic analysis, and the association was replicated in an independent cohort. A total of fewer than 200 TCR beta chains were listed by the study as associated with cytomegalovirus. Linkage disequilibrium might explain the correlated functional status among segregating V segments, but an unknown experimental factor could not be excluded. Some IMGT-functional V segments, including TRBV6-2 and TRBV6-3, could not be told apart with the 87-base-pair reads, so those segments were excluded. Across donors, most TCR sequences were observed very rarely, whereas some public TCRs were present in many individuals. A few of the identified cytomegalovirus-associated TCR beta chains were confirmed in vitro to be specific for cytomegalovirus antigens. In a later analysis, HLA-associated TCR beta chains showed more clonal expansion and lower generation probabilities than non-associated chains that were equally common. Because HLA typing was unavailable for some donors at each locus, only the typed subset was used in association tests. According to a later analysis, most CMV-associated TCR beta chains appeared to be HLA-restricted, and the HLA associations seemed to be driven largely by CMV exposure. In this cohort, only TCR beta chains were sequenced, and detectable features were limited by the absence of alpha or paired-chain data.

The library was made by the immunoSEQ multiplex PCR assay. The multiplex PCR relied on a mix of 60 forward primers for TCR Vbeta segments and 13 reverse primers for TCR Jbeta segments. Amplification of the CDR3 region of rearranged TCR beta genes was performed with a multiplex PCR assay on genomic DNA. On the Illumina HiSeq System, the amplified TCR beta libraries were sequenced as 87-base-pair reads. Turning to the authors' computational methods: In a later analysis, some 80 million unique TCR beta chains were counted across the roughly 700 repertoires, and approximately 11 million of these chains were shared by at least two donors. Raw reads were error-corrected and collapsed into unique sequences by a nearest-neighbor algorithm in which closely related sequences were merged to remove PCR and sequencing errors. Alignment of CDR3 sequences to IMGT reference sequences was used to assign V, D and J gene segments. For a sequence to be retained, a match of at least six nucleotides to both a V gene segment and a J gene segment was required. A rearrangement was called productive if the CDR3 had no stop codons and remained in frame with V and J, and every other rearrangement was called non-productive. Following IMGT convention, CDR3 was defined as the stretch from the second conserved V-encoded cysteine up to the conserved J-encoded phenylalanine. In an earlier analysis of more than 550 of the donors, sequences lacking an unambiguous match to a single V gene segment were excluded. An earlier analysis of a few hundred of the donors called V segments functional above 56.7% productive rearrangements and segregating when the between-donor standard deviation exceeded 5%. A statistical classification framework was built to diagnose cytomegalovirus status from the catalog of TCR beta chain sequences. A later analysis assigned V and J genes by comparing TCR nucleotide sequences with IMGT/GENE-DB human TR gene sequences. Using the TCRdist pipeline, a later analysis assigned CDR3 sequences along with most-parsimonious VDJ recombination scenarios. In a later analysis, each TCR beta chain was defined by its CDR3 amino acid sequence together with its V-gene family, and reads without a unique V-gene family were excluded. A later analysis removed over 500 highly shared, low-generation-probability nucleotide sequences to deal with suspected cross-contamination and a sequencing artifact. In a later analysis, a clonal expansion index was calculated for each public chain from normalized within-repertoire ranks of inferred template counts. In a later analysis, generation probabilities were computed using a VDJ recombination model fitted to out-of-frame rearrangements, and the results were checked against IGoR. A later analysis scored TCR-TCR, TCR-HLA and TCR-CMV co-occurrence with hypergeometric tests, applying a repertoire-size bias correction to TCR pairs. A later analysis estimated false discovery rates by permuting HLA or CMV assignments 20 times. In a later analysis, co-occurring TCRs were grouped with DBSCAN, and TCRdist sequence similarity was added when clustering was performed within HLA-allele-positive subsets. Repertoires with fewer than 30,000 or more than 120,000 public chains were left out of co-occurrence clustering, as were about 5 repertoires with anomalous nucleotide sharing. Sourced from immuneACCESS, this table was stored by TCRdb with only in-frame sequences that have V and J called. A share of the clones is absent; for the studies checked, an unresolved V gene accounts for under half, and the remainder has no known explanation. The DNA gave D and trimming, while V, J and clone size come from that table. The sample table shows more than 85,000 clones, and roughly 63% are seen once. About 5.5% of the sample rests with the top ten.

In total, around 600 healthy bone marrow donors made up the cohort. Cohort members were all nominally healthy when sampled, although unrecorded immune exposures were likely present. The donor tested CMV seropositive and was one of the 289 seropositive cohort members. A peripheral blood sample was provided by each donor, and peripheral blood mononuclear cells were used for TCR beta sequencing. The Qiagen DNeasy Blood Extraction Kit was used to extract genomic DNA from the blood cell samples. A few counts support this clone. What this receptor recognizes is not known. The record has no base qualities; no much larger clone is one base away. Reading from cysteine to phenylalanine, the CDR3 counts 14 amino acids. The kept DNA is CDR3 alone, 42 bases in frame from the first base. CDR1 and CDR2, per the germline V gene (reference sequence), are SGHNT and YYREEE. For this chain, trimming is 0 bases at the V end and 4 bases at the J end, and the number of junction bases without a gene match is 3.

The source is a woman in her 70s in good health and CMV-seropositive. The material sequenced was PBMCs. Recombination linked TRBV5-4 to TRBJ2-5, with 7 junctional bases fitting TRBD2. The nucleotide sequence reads TGTGCCAGCAGCTTGGGGCCGGGAGGAGAGACCCAGTACTTC. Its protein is CASSLGPGGETQYF.